The 7 T cell receptor beta chains in this list originate from one sample, sequenced in a study of T cells after yellow fever vaccination. TCRdb recomputed calls from the 5' RACE reads with MiXCR, one row per CDR3 protein. The sample shows about 340,000 distinct CDR3 sequences, approximately 12% of them seen only once. The sequenced sample was CD4+ T cells sorted from PBMCs, obtained 15 days after the yellow fever booster vaccination. The receptor set was obtained from a man between 18 and 29 years old who received the YFV17D yellow fever vaccine.

This chain joins TRBV5-1 and TRBJ2-1; 8 bases align to TRBD1. Trimming removed 4 bases from V and 7 bases from J; junction bases left unmatched: 10. The CDR3 has 15 amino acids. Germline CDR1 and CDR2: SGHRS and YFSETQ. CDR3 nucleotides: TGCGCCAGCAGCCCAGGACAGGGTGTTTTAAATGAGCAGTTCTTC. Encoded protein: CASSPGQGVLNEQFF.

This clonotype has more than one count but fewer than ten. V and J are TRBV28 and TRBJ1-1, with a possible D match to TRBD1 (5 bases). The CDR3 covers 12 residues. V was clipped by 7 bases and J by 3 bases, with 9 bases between them. Germline V gene lookup returns CDR1 MDHEN and CDR2 SYDVKM. In DNA form, the CDR3 reads TGTGCCAGCAAAGAAGGGGACACTGAAGCTTTCTTT. It translates to CASKEGDTEAFF.

Ten or more counts support this clonotype. The rearrangement uses TRBV5-1 and TRBJ2-1; TRBD2 is a possible D gene (6 bases). Germline V gene sequence: CDR1 SGHRS, CDR2 YFSETQ. V was trimmed by 1 base and J by 0 bases, leaving 8 bases between them. The length of the CDR3 is 15 residues. CDR3 sequence: CASSLRRVSYNEQFF. CDR3 DNA sequence: TGCGCCAGCAGCTTGAGGAGGGTCTCCTACAATGAGCAGTTCTTC.

The rearrangement links TRBV7-2 to TRBJ1-1; TRBD1 agrees at 9 bases. Per the germline V gene, CDR1 is SGHTA and CDR2 is FQGNSA. The CDR3 covers 14 residues. V was clipped by 6 bases and J by 4 bases; unmatched bases: 6. The CDR3 DNA reads as TGTGCCAGCAGTGAACAGGGGGCGGTCACTGAAGCTTTCTTT. Translated: CASSEQGAVTEAFF.

This clonotype was picked up many times. V usage is TRBV15 and J usage is TRBJ2-7, with TRBD1 matching over 8 bases. CDR1 and CDR2 from the germline V gene are LNHNV and YYDKDF (reference sequence). The CDR3 sequence is 14 residues long. J was trimmed by 9 bases and V by 0 bases; bases with no gene match: 7. The CDR3 bases are TGTGCCACCAGCAGAGACAGGGGGCTGGGCGGGCAGTACGTC. Its protein is CATSRDRGLGGQYV.

In this sample, this clonotype turned up a few times. The chain joins TRBV19 to TRBJ2-5; 9 bases fit TRBD1. The CDR3 consists of 15 residues. Germline V CDR1 and CDR2: LNHDA, SQIVND (reference sequence). V trimming: 4 bases; J trimming: 5 bases; junction bases outside the gene matches: 8. This chain's CDR3 is CASSTSTGGRETQYF. Written as DNA, the CDR3 is TGTGCCAGTAGTACTTCGACAGGGGGTCGTGAGACCCAGTACTTC.

This clonotype was counted only a few times. V and J are TRBV5-4 and TRBJ1-1; D is undetermined. Trimming shortened V by 1 base and J by 1 base, and 17 bases separated the two germline ends. This CDR3 spans 17 amino acids. Germline V gene data show CDR1 as SGHNT and CDR2 as YYREEE (reference sequence). The CDR3 region is CASSLPPPRTENTEAFF. Written as DNA, the CDR3 is TGTGCCAGCAGCTTGCCTCCCCCCCGGACGGAGAACACTGAAGCTTTCTTT.